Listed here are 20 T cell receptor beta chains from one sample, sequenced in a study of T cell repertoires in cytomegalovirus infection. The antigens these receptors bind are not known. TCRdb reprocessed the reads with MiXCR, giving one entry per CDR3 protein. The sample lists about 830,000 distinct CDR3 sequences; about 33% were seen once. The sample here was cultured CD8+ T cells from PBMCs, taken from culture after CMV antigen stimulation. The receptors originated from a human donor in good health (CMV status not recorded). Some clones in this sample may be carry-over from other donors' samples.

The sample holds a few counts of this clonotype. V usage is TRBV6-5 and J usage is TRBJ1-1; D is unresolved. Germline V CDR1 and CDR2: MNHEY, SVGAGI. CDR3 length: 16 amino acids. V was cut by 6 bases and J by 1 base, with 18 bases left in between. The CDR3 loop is CASSDTAGRPNTEAFF. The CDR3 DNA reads TGTGCCAGCAGCGACACCGCCGGACGGCCGAACACTGAAGCTTTCTTT.

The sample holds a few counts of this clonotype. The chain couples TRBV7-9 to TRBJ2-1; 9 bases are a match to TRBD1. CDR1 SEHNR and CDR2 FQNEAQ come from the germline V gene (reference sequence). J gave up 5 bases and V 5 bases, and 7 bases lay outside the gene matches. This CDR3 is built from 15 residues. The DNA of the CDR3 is TGTGCCAGCAGCCACGACAGGGGGGACGACAATGAGCAGTTCTTC. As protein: CASSHDRGDDNEQFF.

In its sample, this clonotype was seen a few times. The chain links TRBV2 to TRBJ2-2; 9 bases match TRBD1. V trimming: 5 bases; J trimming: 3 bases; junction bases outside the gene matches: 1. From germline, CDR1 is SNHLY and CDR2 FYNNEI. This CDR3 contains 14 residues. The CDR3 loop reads CASSWTGDTGELFF. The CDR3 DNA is TGTGCCAGCAGTTGGACAGGGGACACCGGGGAGCTGTTTTTT. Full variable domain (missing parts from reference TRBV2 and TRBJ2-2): EPEVTQTPSHQVTQMGQEVILRCVPISNHLYFYWYRQILGQKVEFLVSFYNNEISEKSEIFDDQFSVERPDGSNFTLKIRSTKLEDSAMYFCASSWTGDTGELFFGEGSRLTVL.

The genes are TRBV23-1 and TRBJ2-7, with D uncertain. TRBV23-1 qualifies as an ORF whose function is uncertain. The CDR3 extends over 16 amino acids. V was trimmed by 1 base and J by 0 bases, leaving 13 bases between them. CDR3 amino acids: CASSQFSWVSSYEQYV. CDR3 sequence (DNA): TGCGCCAGCAGTCAATTCTCCTGGGTCAGCTCCTACGAGCAGTACGTC.

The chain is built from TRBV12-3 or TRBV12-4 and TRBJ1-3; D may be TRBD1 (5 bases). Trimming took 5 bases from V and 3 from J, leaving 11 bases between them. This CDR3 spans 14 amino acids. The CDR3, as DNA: TGTGCCAGCAGTCCATTGACAGTTGGAAACACCATATATTTT. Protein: CASSPLTVGNTIYF.

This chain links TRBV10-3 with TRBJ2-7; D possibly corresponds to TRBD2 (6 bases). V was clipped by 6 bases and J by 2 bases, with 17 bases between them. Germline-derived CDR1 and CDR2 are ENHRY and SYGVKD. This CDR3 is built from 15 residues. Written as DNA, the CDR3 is TGTGCCATCAGGAGGGACTGGGGTAGTCCCTACGAGCAGTACTTC. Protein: CAIRRDWGSPYEQYF.

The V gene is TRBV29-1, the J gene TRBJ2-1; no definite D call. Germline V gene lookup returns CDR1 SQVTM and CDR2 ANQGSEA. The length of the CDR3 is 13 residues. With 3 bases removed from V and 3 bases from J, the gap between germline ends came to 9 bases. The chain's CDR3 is CSVDLVNYNEQFF. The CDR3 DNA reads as TGCAGCGTTGATTTAGTCAACTACAATGAGCAGTTCTTC.

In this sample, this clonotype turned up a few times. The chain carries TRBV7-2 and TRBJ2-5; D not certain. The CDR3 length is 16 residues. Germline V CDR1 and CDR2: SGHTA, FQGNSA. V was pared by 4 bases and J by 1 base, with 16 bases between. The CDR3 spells CASSSTGHSVQETQYF. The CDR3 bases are TGTGCCAGCAGCTCCACTGGGCACAGCGTCCAAGAGACCCAGTACTTC.

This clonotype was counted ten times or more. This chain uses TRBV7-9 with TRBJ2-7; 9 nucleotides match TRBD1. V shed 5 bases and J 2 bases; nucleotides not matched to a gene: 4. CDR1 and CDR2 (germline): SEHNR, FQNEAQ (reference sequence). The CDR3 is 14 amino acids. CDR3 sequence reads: CASSARDRAYEQYF. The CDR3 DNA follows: TGTGCCAGCAGCGCTCGGGACAGGGCCTACGAGCAGTACTTC.

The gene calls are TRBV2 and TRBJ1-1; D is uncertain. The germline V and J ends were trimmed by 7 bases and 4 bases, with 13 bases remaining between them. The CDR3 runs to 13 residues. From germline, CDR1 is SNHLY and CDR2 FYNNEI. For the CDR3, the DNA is TGTGCCAGCACCGGACGGAGTGGCACTGAAGCTTTCTTT. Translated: CASTGRSGTEAFF.

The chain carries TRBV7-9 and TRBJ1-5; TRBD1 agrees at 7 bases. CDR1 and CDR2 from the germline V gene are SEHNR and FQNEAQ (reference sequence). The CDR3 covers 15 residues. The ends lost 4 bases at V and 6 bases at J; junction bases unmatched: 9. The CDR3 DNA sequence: TGTGCCAGCAGCTCAGCAGGGGGGCTAGGTCAGCCCCAGCATTTT. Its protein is CASSSAGGLGQPQHF. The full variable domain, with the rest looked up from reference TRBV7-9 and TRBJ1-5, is DTGVSQNPRHKITKRGQNVTFRCDPISEHNRLYWYRQTLGQGPEFLTYFQNEAQLEKSRLLSDRFSAERPKGSFSTLEIQRTEQGDSAMYLCASSSAGGLGQPQHFGDGTRLSIL.

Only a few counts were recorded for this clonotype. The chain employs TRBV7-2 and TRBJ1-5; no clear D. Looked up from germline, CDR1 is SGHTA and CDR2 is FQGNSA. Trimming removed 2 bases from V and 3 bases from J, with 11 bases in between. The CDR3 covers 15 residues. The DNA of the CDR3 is TGTGCCAGCAGCTTAATAATGGCAGTCAATCAGCCCCAGCATTTT. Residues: CASSLIMAVNQPQHF. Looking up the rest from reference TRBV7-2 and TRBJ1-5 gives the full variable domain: GAGVSQSPSNKVTEKGKDVELRCDPISGHTALYWYRQSLGQGLEFLIYFQGNSAPDKSGLPSDRFSAERTGGSVSTLTIQRTQQEDSAVYLCASSLIMAVNQPQHFGDGTRLSIL.

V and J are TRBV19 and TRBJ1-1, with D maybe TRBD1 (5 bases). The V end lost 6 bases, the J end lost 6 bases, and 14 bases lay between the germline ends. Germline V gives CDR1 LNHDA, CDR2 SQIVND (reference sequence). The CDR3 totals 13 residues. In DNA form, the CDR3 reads TGTGCCAGTAGGGAGCTTCAGGGAGCTGAAGCTTTCTTT. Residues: CASRELQGAEAFF. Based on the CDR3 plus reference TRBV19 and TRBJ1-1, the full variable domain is DGGITQSPKYLFRKEGQNVTLSCEQNLNHDAMYWYRQDPGQGLRLIYYSQIVNDFQKGDIAEGYSVSREKKESFPLTVTSAQKNPTAFYLCASRELQGAEAFFGQGTRLTVV.

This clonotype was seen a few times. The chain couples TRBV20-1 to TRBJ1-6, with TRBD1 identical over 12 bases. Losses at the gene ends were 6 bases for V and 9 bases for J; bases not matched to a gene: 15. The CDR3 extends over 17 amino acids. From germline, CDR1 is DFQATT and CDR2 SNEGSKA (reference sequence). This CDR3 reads CSALSRDRGLLASPLHF. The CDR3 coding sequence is TGCAGTGCCCTTAGCCGGGACAGGGGGCTATTGGCTTCACCCCTCCACTTT.

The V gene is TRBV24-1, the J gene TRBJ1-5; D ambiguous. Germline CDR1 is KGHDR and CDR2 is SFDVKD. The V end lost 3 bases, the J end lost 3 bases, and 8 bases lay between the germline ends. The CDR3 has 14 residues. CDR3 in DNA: TGTGCCACCAGTGATCCGGGGTACAATCAGCCCCAGCATTTT. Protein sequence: CATSDPGYNQPQHF.

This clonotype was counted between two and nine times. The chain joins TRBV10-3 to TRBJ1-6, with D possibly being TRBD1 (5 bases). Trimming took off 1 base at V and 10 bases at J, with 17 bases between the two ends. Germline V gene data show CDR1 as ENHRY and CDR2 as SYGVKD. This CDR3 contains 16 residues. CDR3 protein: CAISEFRDFTRSPLHF. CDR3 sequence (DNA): TGTGCCATCAGTGAGTTCAGGGATTTCACTCGGTCACCCCTCCACTTT.

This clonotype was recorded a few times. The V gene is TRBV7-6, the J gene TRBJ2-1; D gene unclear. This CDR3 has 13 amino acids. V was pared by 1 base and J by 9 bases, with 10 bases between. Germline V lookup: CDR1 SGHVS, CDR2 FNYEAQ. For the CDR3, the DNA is TGTGCCAGCAGCTTAGACACCCCGGCTGAGCAGTTCTTC. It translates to CASSLDTPAEQFF. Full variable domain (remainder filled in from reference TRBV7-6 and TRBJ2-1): GAGVSQSPRYKVTKRGQDVALRCDPISGHVSLYWYRQALGQGPEFLTYFNYEAQQDKSGLPNDRFSAERPEGSISTLTIQRTEQRDSAMYRCASSLDTPAEQFFGPGTRLTVL.

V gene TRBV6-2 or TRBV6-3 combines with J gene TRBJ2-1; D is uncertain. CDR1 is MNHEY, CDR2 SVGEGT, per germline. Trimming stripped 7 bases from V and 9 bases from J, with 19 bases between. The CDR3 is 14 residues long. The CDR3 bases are TGTGCCAGCAACTTTTGGGAACCGCACGCTGAGCAGTTCTTC. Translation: CASNFWEPHAEQFF.

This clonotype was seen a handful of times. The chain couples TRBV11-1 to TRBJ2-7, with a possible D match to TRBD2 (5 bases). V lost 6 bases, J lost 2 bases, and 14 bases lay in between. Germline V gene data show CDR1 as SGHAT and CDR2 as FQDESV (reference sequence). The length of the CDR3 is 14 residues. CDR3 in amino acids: CASSSVPGTYEQYF. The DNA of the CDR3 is TGTGCCAGCAGTTCGGTACCGGGAACCTACGAGCAGTACTTC.

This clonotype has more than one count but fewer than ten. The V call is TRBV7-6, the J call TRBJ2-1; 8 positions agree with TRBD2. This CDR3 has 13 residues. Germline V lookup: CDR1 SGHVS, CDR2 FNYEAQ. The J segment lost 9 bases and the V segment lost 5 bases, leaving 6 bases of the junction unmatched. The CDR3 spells CASSRRGGLEQFF. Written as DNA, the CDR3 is TGTGCCAGCAGCCGCCGGGGGGGCCTTGAGCAGTTCTTC.